The clone carrying this T cell receptor (beta chain) appeared once. The entry originates in a study of CD8+ T cells in alopecia areata. Treatment here: oral pan-JAK inhibitor, 5-10 mg twice daily. This CDR3 is built from 15 residues. Germline-derived CDR1 and CDR2 are SQVTM and ANQGSEA. V was cut by 3 bases and J by 4 bases, with 19 bases left in between. Reverse transcription of extracted RNA yielded cDNA, which provided the sequencing template. Clones were read by immunoSEQ multiplex PCR, and TCRdb kept only the in-frame ones, dropping some. Here the sample spans around 190,000 clones, about three fifths being singletons.

The sequenced sample was CD4+ T cells sorted from blood, obtained at week 24, from a patient treated with tofacitinib. The TCR sequence derives from a human donor with alopecia areata. This chain connects TRBV29-1 to TRBJ2-7; a possible D gene is TRBD1 (7 bases). The DNA of the CDR3 is TGCAGCGTTGAGGAGGGGGCAATACCGGGTTACGAGCAGTACTTC. It is translated as CSVEEGAIPGYEQYF.